One sample yielded the 22 T cell receptor beta chains listed below, sequenced in a study of shared clonotypes between healthy human individuals. Only in-frame clones appear in the TCRdb table, and some are missing; sequencing was by immunoSEQ multiplex PCR. The table shows approximately 2.4 million clones, with 90% to 97% occurring only once. Sample: naive CD4+ T cells sorted from blood. Indicated subset: CD45RA+ positively selected. These receptors were taken from a man in his late teens or twenties in good health.

In DNA, the CDR3 is TGTGCCAGCAGCCCCCAGGGAACTGAGCAGTTCTTC. Its protein is CASSPQGTEQFF. This chain joins TRBV4-2 and TRBJ2-1, with a possible D match to TRBD1 (5 bases). Germline CDR1 is LGHNA and CDR2 is YNFKEQ. Trimming cost V 4 bases and J 9 bases, with 10 bases left between them. The CDR3 is 12 amino acids.

This clone was seen only a few times. Other DNA sequences of this sample code for an identical CDR3. This chain uses TRBV9 with TRBJ1-2; the D is unclear. CDR1 and CDR2 from the germline V gene are SGDLS and YYNGEE. V was trimmed by 4 bases and J by 5 bases, leaving 9 bases between them. This CDR3 is built from 12 residues. In DNA, the CDR3 is TGTGCCAGCAGCCCGGGGTCGTATGGCTACACCTTC. Its protein product is CASSPGSYGYTF.

The chain carries TRBV18 and TRBJ1-2, with D tentatively TRBD1 (5 bases). Germline V gene lookup returns CDR1 KGHSH and CDR2 LQKENI. The V and J ends lost 3 bases and 4 bases respectively, with 12 bases between them. The CDR3 length is 14 residues. The CDR3 coding sequence is TGTGCCAGCTCACCCGGGGACGGAGGCTATGGCTACACCTTC. It translates to CASSPGDGGYGYTF.

The V and J genes are TRBV2 and TRBJ1-1, with D maybe TRBD1 (5 bases). The germline CDR1 and CDR2 sequences are SNHLY and FYNNEI. This CDR3 has 14 amino acids. The germline V and J ends were trimmed by 6 bases and 3 bases, with 14 bases remaining between them. CDR3 nucleotide sequence: TGTGCCAGCAGAGATCGGGACCTTTACACTGAAGCTTTCTTT. Translated: CASRDRDLYTEAFF. The full variable domain, rest sourced from reference TRBV2 and TRBJ1-1, is EPEVTQTPSHQVTQMGQEVILRCVPISNHLYFYWYRQILGQKVEFLVSFYNNEISEKSEIFDDQFSVERPDGSNFTLKIRSTKLEDSAMYFCASRDRDLYTEAFFGQGTRLTVV.

V gene TRBV4-2 combines with J gene TRBJ2-3; the match to TRBD2 covers 13 bases. The germline CDR1 and CDR2 sequences are LGHNA and YNFKEQ. V dropped 4 bases and J dropped 5; count of bases not matched to a gene: 9. The CDR3 has 17 residues. The CDR3 nucleotides are TGTGCCAGCAGCCCTCAAACTAGCGGGGGGGCTAAAGATACGCAGTATTTT. Protein sequence: CASSPQTSGGAKDTQYF.

The rearrangement joins TRBV18 to TRBJ1-1, with TRBD1 identical over 9 bases. Losses at the gene ends were 3 bases for V and 4 bases for J; bases not matched to a gene: 3. CDR1 is KGHSH and CDR2 is LQKENI in the germline V gene. The CDR3 runs 14 residues. CDR3 bases: TGTGCCAGCTCACCGCGGACAGGGGTCACTGAAGCTTTCTTT. Its protein product is CASSPRTGVTEAFF.

This clone occurred once. The V gene is TRBV18, the J gene TRBJ1-1, with TRBD1 matching over 7 bases. V lost 3 bases and J lost 7; bases outside the gene matches: 8. Germline CDR1 reads KGHSH; CDR2 reads LQKENI. The CDR3 is 14 amino acids. CDR3 nucleotides: TGTGCCAGCTCACCCCCCCCCGGGACAGTTGAAGCTTTCTTT. This codes for CASSPPPGTVEAFF.

V gene TRBV10-1 combines with J gene TRBJ2-7, with a weak D call TRBD2 (6 bases). Germline V gene lookup returns CDR1 WNHNN and CDR2 SYGVQD (reference sequence). Trimming left V 0 bases short and J 9 bases short, with 12 bases between. This CDR3 has 13 amino acids. The CDR3 bases are TGCGCCAGCAGTGAGTCGACTAGGGTGGCGCAGTACTTC. It codes for CASSESTRVAQYF.

As concerns this clone: The same CDR3 also results from other DNA sequences found in this sample. This chain connects TRBV5-1 to TRBJ2-3; 10 bases match TRBD2. This CDR3 region has 16 residues. Per the germline V gene, CDR1 is SGHRS and CDR2 is YFSETQ. V was clipped by 2 bases and J by 2 bases; unmatched bases: 5. The chain's CDR3 is CASSFGTSGTTDTQYF. CDR3 DNA: TGCGCCAGCAGCTTTGGCACTAGCGGGACCACAGATACGCAGTATTTT.

The chain uses TRBV7-2 and TRBJ2-7; tentative D call: TRBD1 (6 bases). V was clipped by 1 base and J by 4 bases, with 8 bases between them. Germline V gene data show CDR1 as SGHTA and CDR2 as FQGNSA. The CDR3 length is 13 residues. The CDR3 protein is CASSLGTEYEQYF. The CDR3 coding sequence is TGTGCCAGCAGCTTAGGGACAGAATACGAGCAGTACTTC.

The V gene is TRBV7-2, the J gene TRBJ1-1; D is unresolved. CDR1 is SGHTA, CDR2 FQGNSA, per germline. V was trimmed by 3 bases and J by 3 bases, leaving 8 bases between them. The CDR3 covers 13 residues. Here the CDR3 reads CASSLAEYTEAFF. DNA for the CDR3: TGTGCCAGCAGCTTGGCAGAGTACACTGAAGCTTTCTTT.

This clone is a singleton in its sample. This chain joins TRBV4-3 and TRBJ2-3, with 8 nucleotides matching TRBD2. Germline V lookup: CDR1 LGHNA, CDR2 YSLEER. The CDR3 runs 18 residues. The V segment lost 3 bases and the J segment 7 bases; nucleotides outside the gene matches: 18. The CDR3 reads CASSQTGASGRGVYTQYF. Here the CDR3 DNA reads TGCGCCAGCAGCCAGACCGGTGCTAGCGGGCGGGGGGTTTATACGCAGTATTTT.

V gene TRBV7-6 combines with J gene TRBJ2-7; the match to TRBD1 covers 12 bases. The trim removed 6 bases at V and 9 bases at J, leaving 12 bases unmatched. This CDR3 is built from 15 residues. The germline CDR1 and CDR2 sequences are SGHVS and FNYEAQ. The CDR3 nucleotides are TGTGCCAGCAGTCCCGCCGGGACAGGGGGCGCTGGGCAGTACTTC. Amino acids: CASSPAGTGGAGQYF.

This clone appeared a single time. The chain joins TRBV6-5 to TRBJ2-3; D possibly corresponds to TRBD2 (5 bases). The CDR3 totals 14 residues. The germline V gene encodes CDR1 MNHEY and CDR2 SVGAGI. V lost 0 bases to trimming and J lost 6 bases, with 10 bases between them. CDR3 nucleotides: TGTGCCAGCAGTTACTCCGAGTTAGCGGATACGCAGTATTTT. Translated, it gives CASSYSELADTQYF.

The J gene is TRBJ1-2, the V gene TRBV14; 7 bases are shared with TRBD1. Germline V gene sequence: CDR1 SGHDN, CDR2 FVKESK. The CDR3 is 15 amino acids. J gave up 8 bases and V 1 base, and 10 bases lay outside the gene matches. This CDR3 reads CASSQVPTGSEGYTF. The CDR3 DNA reads as TGTGCCAGCAGCCAAGTCCCGACAGGGTCAGAGGGCTACACCTTC.

The chain is built from TRBV5-4 and TRBJ2-7, with D possibly being TRBD1 (6 bases). The CDR3 is 15 amino acids. V lost 4 bases to trimming and J lost 2 bases, with 16 bases between them. Germline CDR1 and CDR2: SGHNT and YYREEE (reference sequence). CDR3 DNA sequence: TGTGCCAGCAGCACCGGACAGATAGTTACCTACGAGCAGTACTTC. Translation: CASSTGQIVTYEQYF.

CDR3 protein: CASSSTGQQNIQYF. DNA of the CDR3: TGTGCCAGCAGCTCCACGGGACAGCAAAACATTCAGTACTTC. V and J are TRBV7-2 and TRBJ2-4; 7 bases align to TRBD1. The CDR3 is 14 residues long. In germline, CDR1 is SGHTA, CDR2 FQGNSA. Germline trimming cut 4 bases from V and 5 bases from J; bases unmatched to any gene: 5.

The rearrangement links TRBV11-2 to TRBJ1-5; D might be TRBD1 (6 bases). Trimming removed 5 bases from V and 6 bases from J, with 17 bases in between. CDR1 is SGHAT, CDR2 FQNNGV, per germline. This CDR3 has 15 residues. The CDR3 reads CASSPGVGQSQPQHF. The CDR3 nucleotides read TGTGCCAGCAGCCCAGGGGTGGGACAAAGTCAGCCCCAGCATTTT.

The chain couples TRBV5-4 to TRBJ2-5, with D perhaps TRBD1 (6 bases). Trimming left V 1 base short and J 3 bases short, with 13 bases between. The CDR3 consists of 15 residues. Per germline, CDR1 SGHNT and CDR2 YYREEE (reference sequence). In DNA, the CDR3 is TGTGCCAGCAGCTTGCTGGAACAGGGAGAAGAGACCCAGTACTTC. Amino acids: CASSLLEQGEETQYF.

The chain has TRBV7-5 and TRBJ2-2; the table names TRBD2, a call not compared with the DNA. TRBV7-5 is a pseudogene locus. The CDR3 loop spans 17 amino acids. This CDR3 is CARSPLSGRGNTGELFF. The CDR3 DNA is TGTGCCAGAAGCCCCCTTAGCGGGAGGGGGAACACCGGGGAGCTGTTTTTT.

The rearrangement joins TRBV27 to TRBJ1-1, with unresolved D. The V end lost 6 bases, the J end lost 1 base, and 12 bases lay between the germline ends. From germline, CDR1 is MNHEY and CDR2 SMNVEV (reference sequence). The CDR3 loop spans 14 amino acids. The CDR3 DNA is TGTGCCAGCAGCCCTCGGGTCGGGAACACTGAAGCTTTCTTT. This translates into CASSPRVGNTEAFF.

The genes are TRBV4-1 and TRBJ2-3, with 12 bases aligning to TRBD1. Germline CDR1 reads MGHRA; CDR2 reads YSYEKL. V was pared by 0 bases and J by 6 bases, with 10 bases of the junction left unmatched. The CDR3 contains 18 residues. The CDR3 DNA reads as TGCGCCAGCAGCCAAGAGCGTTCAGGGACAGGGGGCATGGATACGCAGTATTTT. The encoded protein is CASSQERSGTGGMDTQYF.